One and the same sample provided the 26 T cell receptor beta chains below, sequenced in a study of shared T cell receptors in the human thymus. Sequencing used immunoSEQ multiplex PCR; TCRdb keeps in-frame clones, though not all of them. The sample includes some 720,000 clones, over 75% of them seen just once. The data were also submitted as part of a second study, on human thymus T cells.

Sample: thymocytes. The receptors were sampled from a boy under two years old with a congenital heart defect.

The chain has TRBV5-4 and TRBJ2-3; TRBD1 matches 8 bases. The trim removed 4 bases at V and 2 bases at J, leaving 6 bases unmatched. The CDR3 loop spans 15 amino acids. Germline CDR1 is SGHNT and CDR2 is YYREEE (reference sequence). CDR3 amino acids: CASSPGQGPTDTQYF. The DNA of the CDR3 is TGTGCCAGCAGCCCAGGACAGGGCCCCACAGATACGCAGTATTTT.

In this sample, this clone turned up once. The CDR3 protein is CASSLADTGGKNEKLFF. CDR3 DNA: TGTGCCAGCAGCCTTGCCGACACGGGGGGTAAAAATGAAAAACTGTTTTTT. This chain links TRBV7-2 with TRBJ1-4, with a weak D call TRBD1 (5 bases). This CDR3 spans 17 amino acids. Germline CDR1 reads SGHTA; CDR2 reads FQGNSA. Between the trimmed V and J ends, which lost 5 bases and 5 bases, there was a span of 21 bases.

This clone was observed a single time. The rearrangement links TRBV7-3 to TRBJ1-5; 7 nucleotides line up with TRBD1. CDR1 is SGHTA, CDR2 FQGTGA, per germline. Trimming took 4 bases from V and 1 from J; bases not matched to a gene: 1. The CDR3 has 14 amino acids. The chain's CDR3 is CASSWDSSNQPQHF. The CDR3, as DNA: TGTGCCAGCAGCTGGGACAGCAGCAATCAGCCCCAGCATTTT.

The DNA of the CDR3 is TGTGCCACCAGCGGATCGGGAGGGGGGGAGACCCAGTACTTC. It translates to CATSGSGGGETQYF. The genes are TRBV15 and TRBJ2-5, with 8 nucleotides matching TRBD2. V shed 5 bases and J 5 bases; nucleotides not matched to a gene: 7. The CDR3 length is 14 residues. CDR1 LNHNV and CDR2 YYDKDF come from the germline V gene (reference sequence).

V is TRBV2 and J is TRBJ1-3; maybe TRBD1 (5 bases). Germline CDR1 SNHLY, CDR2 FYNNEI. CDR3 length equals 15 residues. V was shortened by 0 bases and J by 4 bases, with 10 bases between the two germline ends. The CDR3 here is CASSEAGGAGNTIYF. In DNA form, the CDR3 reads TGTGCCAGCAGTGAAGCGGGAGGGGCCGGAAACACCATATATTTT. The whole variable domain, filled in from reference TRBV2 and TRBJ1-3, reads EPEVTQTPSHQVTQMGQEVILRCVPISNHLYFYWYRQILGQKVEFLVSFYNNEISEKSEIFDDQFSVERPDGSNFTLKIRSTKLEDSAMYFCASSEAGGAGNTIYFGEGSWLTVV.

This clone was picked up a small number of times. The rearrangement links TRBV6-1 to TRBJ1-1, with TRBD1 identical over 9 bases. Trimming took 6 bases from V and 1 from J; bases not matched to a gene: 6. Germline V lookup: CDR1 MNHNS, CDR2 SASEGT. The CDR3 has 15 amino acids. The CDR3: CASRLQGAKNTEAFF. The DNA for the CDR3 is TGTGCCAGCAGGCTACAGGGGGCGAAGAACACTGAAGCTTTCTTT.

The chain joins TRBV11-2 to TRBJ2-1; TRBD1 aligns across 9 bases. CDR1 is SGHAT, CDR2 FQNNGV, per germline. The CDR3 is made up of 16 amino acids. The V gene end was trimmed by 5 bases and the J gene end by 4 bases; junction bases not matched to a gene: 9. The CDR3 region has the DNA TGTGCCAGCAGCCCCTGGGACAGGGAGCGATACAATGAGCAGTTCTTC. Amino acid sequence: CASSPWDRERYNEQFF.

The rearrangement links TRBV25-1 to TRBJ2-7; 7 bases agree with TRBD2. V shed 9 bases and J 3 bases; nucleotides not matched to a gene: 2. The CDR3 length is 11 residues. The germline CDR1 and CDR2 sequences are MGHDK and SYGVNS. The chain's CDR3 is CASIAGYEQYF. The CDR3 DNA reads TGTGCCAGTATAGCGGGCTACGAGCAGTACTTC.

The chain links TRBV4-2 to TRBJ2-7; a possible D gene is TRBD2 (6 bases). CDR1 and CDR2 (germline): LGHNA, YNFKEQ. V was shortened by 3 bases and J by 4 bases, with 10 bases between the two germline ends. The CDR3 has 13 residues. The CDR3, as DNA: TGTGCCAGCAGCCACGGACGGGGGTACGAGCAGTACTTC. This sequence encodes CASSHGRGYEQYF.

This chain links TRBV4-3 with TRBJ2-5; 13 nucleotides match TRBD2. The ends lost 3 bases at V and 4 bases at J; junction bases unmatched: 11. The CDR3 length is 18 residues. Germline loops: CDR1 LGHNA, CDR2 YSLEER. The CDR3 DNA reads TGCGCCAGCAGCCATACTAGCGGGAGGGCCGTAGACAGAGAGACCCAGTACTTC. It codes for CASSHTSGRAVDRETQYF.

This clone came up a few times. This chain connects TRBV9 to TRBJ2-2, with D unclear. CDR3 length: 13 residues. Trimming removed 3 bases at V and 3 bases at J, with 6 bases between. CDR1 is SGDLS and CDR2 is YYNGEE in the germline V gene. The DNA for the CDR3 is TGTGCCAGCAGCGCCCTCTACACCGGGGAGCTGTTTTTT. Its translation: CASSALYTGELFF. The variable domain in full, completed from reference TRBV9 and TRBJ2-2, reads DSGVTQTPKHLITATGQRVTLRCSPRSGDLSVYWYQQSLDQGLQFLIQYYNGEERAKGNILERFSAQQFPDLHSELNLSSLELGDSALYFCASSALYTGELFFGEGSRLTVL.

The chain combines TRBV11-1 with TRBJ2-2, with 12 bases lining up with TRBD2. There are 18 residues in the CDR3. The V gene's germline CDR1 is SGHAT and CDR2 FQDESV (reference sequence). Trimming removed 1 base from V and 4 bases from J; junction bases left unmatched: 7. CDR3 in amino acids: CASSLVASGRAGTGELFF. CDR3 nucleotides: TGTGCCAGCAGCTTAGTGGCTAGCGGGAGGGCGGGCACCGGGGAGCTGTTTTTT.

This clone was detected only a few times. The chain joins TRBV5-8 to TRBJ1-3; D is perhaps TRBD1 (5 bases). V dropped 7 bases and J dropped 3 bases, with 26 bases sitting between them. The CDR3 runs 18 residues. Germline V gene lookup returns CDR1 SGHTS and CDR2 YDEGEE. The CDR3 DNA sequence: TGTGCCAGCGGCGGGACGTTTCATATCCCTATCCGTGGAAACACCATATATTTT. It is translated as CASGGTFHIPIRGNTIYF.

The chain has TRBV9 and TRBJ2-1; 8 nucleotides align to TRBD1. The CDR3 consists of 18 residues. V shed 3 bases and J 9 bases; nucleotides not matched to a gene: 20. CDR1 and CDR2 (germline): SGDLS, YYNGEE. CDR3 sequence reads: CASSARDRLWSVMSEQFF. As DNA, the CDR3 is TGTGCCAGCAGCGCCCGGGACAGGTTATGGTCTGTTATGTCTGAGCAGTTCTTC.

The CDR3 region is CASRTGREETNYGYTF. CDR3 nucleotide sequence: TGTGCCAGCAGGACTGGCAGGGAAGAGACTAACTATGGCTACACCTTC. This chain links TRBV27 with TRBJ1-2; D perhaps matches TRBD1 (5 bases). The germline gives CDR1 MNHEY, CDR2 SMNVEV (reference sequence). The length of the CDR3 is 16 residues. V was pared by 6 bases and J by 0 bases, with 17 bases between.

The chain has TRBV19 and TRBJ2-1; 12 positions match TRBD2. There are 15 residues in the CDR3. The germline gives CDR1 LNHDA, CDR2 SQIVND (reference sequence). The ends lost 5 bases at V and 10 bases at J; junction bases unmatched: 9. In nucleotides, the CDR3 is TGTGCCAGTAGTTCCGCTAGCGGGAGGGCCCGAGAGCAGTTCTTC. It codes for CASSSASGRAREQFF.

The DNA of the CDR3 is TGTGCCAGCAGCCCCCACGGGGGGGAGGAGCTCTATGGCTACACCTTC. It specifies CASSPHGGEELYGYTF. The chain is built from TRBV9 and TRBJ1-2, with D possibly matching TRBD1 (5 bases). The germline V gene has CDR1 SGDLS and CDR2 YYNGEE. V was shortened by 4 bases and J by 4 bases, with 20 bases between the two germline ends. The CDR3 covers 16 residues.

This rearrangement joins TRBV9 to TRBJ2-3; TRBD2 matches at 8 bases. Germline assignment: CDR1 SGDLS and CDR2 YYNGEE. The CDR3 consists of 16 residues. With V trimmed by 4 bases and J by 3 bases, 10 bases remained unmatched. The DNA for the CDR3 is TGTGCCAGCAGCCCCTCGGGGGGGGGCAGTACAGATACGCAGTATTTT. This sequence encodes CASSPSGGGSTDTQYF.

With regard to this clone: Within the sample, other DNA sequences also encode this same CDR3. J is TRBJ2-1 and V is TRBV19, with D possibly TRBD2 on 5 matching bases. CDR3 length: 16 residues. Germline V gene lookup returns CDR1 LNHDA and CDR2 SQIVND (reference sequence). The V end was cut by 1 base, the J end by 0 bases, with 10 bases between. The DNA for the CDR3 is TGTGCCAGTAGTATAGTACTAGGGAGCTCCTACAATGAGCAGTTCTTC. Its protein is CASSIVLGSSYNEQFF.

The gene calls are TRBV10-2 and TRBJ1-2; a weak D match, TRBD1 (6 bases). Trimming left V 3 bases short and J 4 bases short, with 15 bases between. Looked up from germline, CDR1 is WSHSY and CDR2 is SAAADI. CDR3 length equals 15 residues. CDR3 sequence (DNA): TGCGCCAGCAGTGAATCCTACAGGGTCCTCTATGGCTACACCTTC. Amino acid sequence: CASSESYRVLYGYTF.

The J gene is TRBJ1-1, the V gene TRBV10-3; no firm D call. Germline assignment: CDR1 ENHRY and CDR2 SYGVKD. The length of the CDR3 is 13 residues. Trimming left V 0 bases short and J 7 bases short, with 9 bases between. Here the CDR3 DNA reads TGTGCCATCAGTGAGTCGAGGGTGAGTGAAGCTTTCTTT. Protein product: CAISESRVSEAFF.

The CDR3: CASSLWGQRNTGELFF. CDR3 in DNA: TGTGCCAGCAGTTTATGGGGACAGAGGAACACCGGGGAGCTGTTTTTT. The V gene is TRBV27, the J gene TRBJ2-2; 7 bases agree with TRBD1. The CDR3 consists of 16 residues. Losses at the gene ends were 1 base for V and 1 base for J; bases not matched to a gene: 3. Germline CDR1 reads MNHEY; CDR2 reads SMNVEV (reference sequence).

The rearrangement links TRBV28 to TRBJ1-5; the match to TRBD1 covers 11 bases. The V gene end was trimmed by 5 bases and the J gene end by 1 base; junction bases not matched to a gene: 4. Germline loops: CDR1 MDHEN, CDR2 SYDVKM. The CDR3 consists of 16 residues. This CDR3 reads CASSPWTGGSNQPQHF. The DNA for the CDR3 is TGTGCCAGCAGTCCTTGGACAGGGGGCAGCAATCAGCCCCAGCATTTT. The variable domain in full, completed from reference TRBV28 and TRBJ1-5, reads DVKVTQSSRYLVKRTGEKVFLECVQDMDHENMFWYRQDPGLGLRLIYFSYDVKMKEKGDIPEGYSVSREKKERFSLILESASTNQTSMYLCASSPWTGGSNQPQHFGDGTRLSIL.

CDR3 loop: CAWSVPRREGGEQYF. The CDR3 coding sequence is TGTGCCTGGAGTGTACCTCGGCGGGAGGGGGGCGAGCAGTACTTC. The chain recombines TRBV30 with TRBJ2-7; 9 bases align to TRBD2. The CDR3 consists of 15 residues. J lost 6 bases, V lost 0 bases, and 9 bases had no gene match. Germline values: CDR1 GTSNPN, CDR2 SVGIG (reference sequence).

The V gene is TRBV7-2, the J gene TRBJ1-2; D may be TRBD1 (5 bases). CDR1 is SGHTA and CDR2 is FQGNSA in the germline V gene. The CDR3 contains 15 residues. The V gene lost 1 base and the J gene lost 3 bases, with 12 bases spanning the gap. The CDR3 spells CASSLGGREDYGYTF. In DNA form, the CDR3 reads TGTGCCAGCAGCTTAGGTGGCAGGGAAGACTATGGCTACACCTTC.

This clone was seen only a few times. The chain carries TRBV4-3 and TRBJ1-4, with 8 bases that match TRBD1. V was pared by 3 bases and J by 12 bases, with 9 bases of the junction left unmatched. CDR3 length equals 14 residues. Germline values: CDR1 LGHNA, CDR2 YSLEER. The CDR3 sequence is CASSHPGQGRELFF. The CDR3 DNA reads TGCGCCAGCAGCCACCCTGGACAGGGAAGGGAACTGTTTTTT.